A selection of T cell receptor beta chains follows, all from one sample in a study of shared clonotypes between healthy human individuals. Libraries were prepared by immunoSEQ multiplex PCR; TCRdb keeps only in-frame clonotypes and omits some of them. Here the sample spans about 2 million clones, about 95% being singletons. Sequences were obtained from naive CD4+ T cells sorted from blood. These receptors were obtained from a man aged 18 to 29 in good health. Each CDR3 is given with its conserved first and last residue. A D gene is named only where the DNA matches it firmly.

>TRBV5-1|TRBJ2-5|TRBD2
CASSGGKRLAGSLGETQYF
TGCGCCAGCAGCGGGGGTAAAAGACTAGCGGGCTCTCTCGGCGAGACCCAGTACTTC
>TRBV6-6|TRBJ1-2|.
CASSRNSWETNYGYTF
TGTGCCAGCAGTCGTAACAGCTGGGAGACTAACTATGGCTACACCTTC
>TRBV6-1|TRBJ1-5|TRBD1
CASGDSSHSNQPQHF
TGTGCCAGCGGGGACAGCTCTCATAGCAATCAGCCCCAGCATTTT
>TRBV9|TRBJ2-2|TRBD2
CASSVDRGRGGIGELFF
TGTGCCAGCAGCGTAGATCGCGGGAGGGGAGGAATCGGGGAGCTGTTTTTT
>TRBV19|TRBJ2-7|.
CASTRHFDGSYEQYF
TGTGCCAGTACACGACACTTCGACGGCTCCTACGAGCAGTACTTC
>TRBV6-5|TRBJ2-7|.
CASGGVSVAGEQYF
TGTGCCAGCGGGGGAGTAAGTGTCGCGGGCGAGCAGTACTTC
>TRBV6-5|TRBJ1-3|.
CASSFGRAYSGNTIYF
TGTGCCAGCAGTTTTGGCAGGGCTTACTCTGGAAACACCATATATTTT
>TRBV7-6|TRBJ1-4|.
CASSRNRGEKLFF
TGTGCCAGCAGTCGAAACCGGGGTGAAAAACTGTTTTTT
>TRBV10-3|TRBJ2-1|.
CAISEGILSGEQFF
TGTGCCATCAGTGAGGGAATCCTTTCAGGGGAGCAGTTCTTC
>TRBV5-6|TRBJ1-6|TRBD1
CASRRTGFTGTYNSPLHF
TGTGCCAGCAGGAGGACAGGGTTTACCGGGACCTATAATTCACCCCTCCACTTT
>TRBV7-9|TRBJ2-7|.
CASSSHTGTVNPYEQYF
TGTGCCAGCAGCTCCCATACCGGGACGGTGAATCCCTACGAGCAGTACTTC
>TRBV7-2|TRBJ2-3|TRBD2
CASSRTLAGGSPSTDTQYF
TGTGCCAGCAGCAGGACCCTAGCGGGAGGAAGTCCTAGCACAGATACGCAGTATTTT
>TRBV5-4|TRBJ2-5|TRBD2
CASSFGTSGEETQYF
TGTGCCAGCAGCTTCGGGACTAGCGGGGAAGAGACCCAGTACTTC
>TRBV6-1|TRBJ2-3|.
CASSEALISGEGTDTQYF
TGTGCCAGCAGTGAAGCGTTGATCTCAGGGGAGGGCACAGATACGCAGTATTTT
>TRBV27|TRBJ2-7|.
CASSLIGTYEQYF
TGTGCCAGCAGTTTAATCGGGACCTACGAGCAGTACTTC
>TRBV4-1|TRBJ2-2|.
CASSQDPLSGPMGGGELFF
TGCGCCAGCAGCCAAGATCCTCTAAGCGGGCCGATGGGAGGCGGGGAGCTGTTTTTT
>TRBV30|TRBJ1-2|TRBD1
CASDRGYGYTF
TGTGCCTCGGACAGGGGGTATGGCTACACCTTC
>TRBV7-2|TRBJ2-1|.
CASSLGQVVSYNEQFF
TGTGCCAGCAGCTTAGGACAGGTTGTTTCCTACAATGAGCAGTTCTTC
>TRBV7-9|TRBJ2-3|TRBD2
CASSPPGLAQSTDTQYF
TGTGCCAGCAGCCCACCCGGACTAGCACAGAGCACAGATACGCAGTATTTT
>TRBV7-2|TRBJ2-1|TRBD2
CASSTGLARVNEQFF
TGTGCCAGCAGTACCGGACTAGCGCGGGTTAATGAGCAGTTCTTC
>TRBV27|TRBJ1-2|.
CASSLSWQGWYGYTF
TGTGCCAGCAGTTTATCTTGGCAGGGCTGGTATGGCTACACCTTC
>TRBV7-3|TRBJ1-6|.
CASSADRNSPLHF
TGTGCCAGCAGCGCGGACAGAAATTCACCCCTCCACTTT
>TRBV7-2|TRBJ1-5|TRBD1
CASSLTGFNQPQHF
TGTGCCAGCAGCTTGACAGGGTTCAATCAGCCCCAGCATTTT